The 22 T cell receptor beta chains given below trace back to one sample, sequenced in a study of tumor-infiltrating lymphocytes in localized non-small cell lung cancer. The protocol was immunoSEQ multiplex PCR, while the TCRdb copy is restricted to in-frame clones and leaves out a portion. Of 10,000 or so clones in the sample, more than 70% were seen once. The sequencing sample was made of lung tumor tissue. The receptors here all came from a human donor with non-small cell lung cancer.

V is TRBV27 and J is TRBJ2-7; the match to TRBD1 covers 8 bases. The CDR3 has 14 residues. The J segment lost 1 base and the V segment lost 8 bases, leaving 7 bases of the junction unmatched. Per the germline V gene, CDR1 is MNHEY and CDR2 is SMNVEV (reference sequence). This CDR3 is CASHKTGESYEQYF. CDR3 in DNA: TGTGCCAGCCACAAGACAGGGGAATCCTACGAGCAGTACTTC.

The chain employs TRBV10-2 and TRBJ2-2; the match to TRBD2 covers 9 bases. The CDR3 consists of 16 residues. V lost 3 bases and J lost 7; bases outside the gene matches: 9. Germline lookup yields CDR1 WSHSY and CDR2 SAAADI. In DNA, the CDR3 is TGCGCCAGCAGTGATGGGCCGGGACTAGCCTTCGGGGAGCTGTTTTTT. Translating it yields CASSDGPGLAFGELFF.

This clone was recorded a few times. The V and J genes are TRBV19 and TRBJ2-5, with 8 bases matching TRBD2. V was pared by 6 bases and J by 4 bases, with 1 base of the junction left unmatched. This CDR3 is built from 12 residues. Germline V lookup: CDR1 LNHDA, CDR2 SQIVND (reference sequence). The CDR3 is CASRLAGETQYF. CDR3 sequence (DNA): TGTGCCAGTAGGCTAGCGGGAGAGACCCAGTACTTC. The entire variable domain, with the rest obtained from reference TRBV19 and TRBJ2-5, is as follows: DGGITQSPKYLFRKEGQNVTLSCEQNLNHDAMYWYRQDPGQGLRLIYYSQIVNDFQKGDIAEGYSVSREKKESFPLTVTSAQKNPTAFYLCASRLAGETQYFGPGTRLLVL.

The genes are TRBV27 and TRBJ1-6; D gene uncertain. The CDR3 runs 16 residues. The germline CDR1 and CDR2 sequences are MNHEY and SMNVEV (reference sequence). Trimming left V 5 bases short and J 0 bases short, with 11 bases between. The CDR3 DNA reads TGTGCCAGCAGTGACGGAGGGAGCTCCTATAATTCACCCCTCCACTTT. Amino acids: CASSDGGSSYNSPLHF.

This sequence joins TRBV7-2 and TRBJ2-7; 9 positions match TRBD1. The CDR3 loop spans 18 amino acids. The germline V gene encodes CDR1 SGHTA and CDR2 FQGNSA. J gave up 2 bases and V 5 bases, and 16 bases lay outside the gene matches. CDR3 nucleotide sequence: TGTGCCAGCAGCCCTCACTTAACGGGACAGGGTGTCCCCTACGAGCAGTACTTC. It encodes CASSPHLTGQGVPYEQYF.

This clone was observed a few times. The V and J genes are TRBV19 and TRBJ1-5, with D maybe TRBD1 (6 bases). The CDR3 is 18 residues long. The germline V gene encodes CDR1 LNHDA and CDR2 SQIVND (reference sequence). Trimming stripped 0 bases from V and 7 bases from J, with 22 bases between. CDR3 sequence (DNA): TGTGCCAGTAGTATAGATGGATTGGATACAGGGATGGGACAGCCCCAGCATTTT. This encodes CASSIDGLDTGMGQPQHF.

J is TRBJ2-2 and V is TRBV9, with unresolved D. V shed 3 bases and J shed 1 base, with 10 bases lying between them. The CDR3 runs to 15 residues. Germline-derived CDR1 and CDR2 are SGDLS and YYNGEE. CDR3 sequence reads: CASSATGLNTGELFF. The DNA for the CDR3 is TGTGCCAGCAGCGCGACTGGGCTGAACACCGGGGAGCTGTTTTTT.

This clone was observed a few times. The chain combines TRBV29-1 with TRBJ1-1, with D possibly matching TRBD1 (5 bases). The CDR3 is made up of 14 amino acids. The V gene lost 6 bases and the J gene lost 0 bases, with 14 bases spanning the gap. Germline loops: CDR1 SQVTM, CDR2 ANQGSEA. The CDR3 protein is CSVDIRAMNTEAFF. In nucleotides, the CDR3 is TGCAGCGTGGACATCCGGGCTATGAACACTGAAGCTTTCTTT.

The V call is TRBV5-6, the J call TRBJ2-7; TRBD2 might be the D (5 bases). In germline, CDR1 is SGHDT, CDR2 YYEEEE. V lost 0 bases to trimming and J lost 3 bases, with 10 bases between them. The CDR3 sequence is 14 residues long. CDR3 sequence (DNA): TGTGCCAGCAGCTTGGAAGCGGTGGACTACGAGCAGTACTTC. Translating it yields CASSLEAVDYEQYF.

This sequence joins TRBV11-2 and TRBJ2-3; the D gene is possibly TRBD1 (6 bases). Trimming removed 6 bases at V and 2 bases at J, with 15 bases between. The V gene's germline CDR1 is SGHAT and CDR2 FQNNGV. This CDR3 has 15 residues. CDR3 DNA: TGTGCCAGCAGTTATTCGGACAGCCTCACAGATACGCAGTATTTT. Translation gives CASSYSDSLTDTQYF.

The chain recombines TRBV19 with TRBJ1-2; D gene unclear. Trimming took 4 bases from V and 3 from J, leaving 21 bases between them. The germline V gene encodes CDR1 LNHDA and CDR2 SQIVND (reference sequence). This CDR3 spans 17 amino acids. CDR3 DNA sequence: TGTGCCAGTAGTAGGGCCCTCGAAGGGCGGGGTGACTATGGCTACACCTTC. The encoded protein is CASSRALEGRGDYGYTF.

This chain uses TRBV18 with TRBJ2-7; 8 positions match TRBD1. The junction had 0 bases not matched to a gene; V was cut back by 3 bases and J by 5 bases. This CDR3 has 12 residues. Germline CDR1 KGHSH, CDR2 LQKENI. CDR3 in DNA: TGTGCCAGCTCACCGGACAGGGACGAGCAGTACTTC. Translated: CASSPDRDEQYF.

The J gene is TRBJ2-1, the V gene TRBV9, with 10 positions matching TRBD2. Germline-derived CDR1 and CDR2 are SGDLS and YYNGEE. The CDR3 loop spans 16 amino acids. Losses at the gene ends were 0 bases for V and 6 bases for J; bases not matched to a gene: 6. The CDR3 DNA reads TGTGCCAGCAGCGTAGAGGCGAGCGGGAGGGTCAATGAGCAGTTCTTC. It translates to CASSVEASGRVNEQFF.

This chain connects TRBV5-1 to TRBJ1-1; a possible D gene is TRBD1 (6 bases). The germline V gene encodes CDR1 SGHRS and CDR2 YFSETQ. V lost 2 bases and J lost 2, with 13 bases in between. The CDR3 extends over 15 amino acids. CDR3 amino acids: CASSLRQAPNTEAFF. As DNA, the CDR3 is TGCGCCAGCAGCTTACGACAGGCTCCAAACACTGAAGCTTTCTTT.

The chain uses TRBV7-9 and TRBJ1-1; D is undetermined. This CDR3 contains 16 residues. Germline V gives CDR1 SEHNR, CDR2 FQNEAQ (reference sequence). V lost 1 base to trimming and J lost 5 bases, with 17 bases between them. The CDR3 reads CASSLGMGNPVTEAFF. In nucleotides, the CDR3 is TGTGCCAGCAGCTTAGGGATGGGAAATCCGGTAACTGAAGCTTTCTTT.

This chain joins TRBV18 and TRBJ2-6; D is unclear. The CDR3 length is 14 residues. Germline CDR1 is KGHSH and CDR2 is LQKENI. Trimming pared 0 bases from V and 4 bases from J, leaving 4 bases between. The CDR3 is CASSPPSGANVLTF. The CDR3 DNA reads TGTGCCAGCTCACCACCATCCGGGGCCAACGTCCTGACTTTC.

J is TRBJ1-3 and V is TRBV11-2; 8 bases are shared with TRBD1. Germline V gene sequence: CDR1 SGHAT, CDR2 FQNNGV. There are 16 residues in the CDR3. Unmatched junction bases numbered 5, after V lost 0 bases and J lost 4 bases. This CDR3 reads CASSLDQGAKGNTIYF. CDR3 coding DNA: TGTGCCAGCAGCTTAGACCAGGGGGCAAAAGGAAACACCATATATTTT.

The CDR3 nucleotides are TGCAGCGTTGAAGATTTCTTAGCGGGGTTCCCATCCGACCCTGGCACAGATACGCAGTATTTT. It yields the protein CSVEDFLAGFPSDPGTDTQYF. The chain has TRBV29-1 and TRBJ2-3; 8 positions agree with TRBD2. Trimming at V came to 0 bases and at J to 1 base, leaving 21 bases not matched to a gene. Germline lookup yields CDR1 SQVTM and CDR2 ANQGSEA. The CDR3 runs 21 residues.

The rearrangement links TRBV7-9 to TRBJ2-5; a weak D match, TRBD2 (6 bases). CDR1 SEHNR and CDR2 FQNEAQ come from the germline V gene (reference sequence). V dropped 3 bases and J dropped 4 bases, with 12 bases sitting between them. The CDR3 loop spans 14 amino acids. The CDR3 bases are TGTGCCAGCAGCTTTTTGGGGGAGGTAGAGACCCAGTACTTC. The encoded protein is CASSFLGEVETQYF. The whole variable domain, remainder taken from reference TRBV7-9 and TRBJ2-5, is DTGVSQNPRHKITKRGQNVTFRCDPISEHNRLYWYRQTLGQGPEFLTYFQNEAQLEKSRLLSDRFSAERPKGSFSTLEIQRTEQGDSAMYLCASSFLGEVETQYFGPGTRLLVL.

V and J are TRBV30 and TRBJ1-1; D is undetermined. Germline V gene lookup returns CDR1 GTSNPN and CDR2 SVGIG (reference sequence). The V gene lost 2 bases and the J gene lost 2 bases, with 3 bases spanning the gap. CDR3 length equals 11 residues. CDR3 sequence (DNA): TGTGCCTGGAGTACCAACACTGAAGCTTTCTTT. Translating gives CAWSTNTEAFF.

The chain combines TRBV7-9 with TRBJ2-7; 11 bases fit TRBD2. There are 15 residues in the CDR3. The V gene's germline CDR1 is SEHNR and CDR2 FQNEAQ (reference sequence). V gave up 5 bases and J gave up 4 bases; unmatched junction bases: 7. The CDR3, as DNA: TGTGCCAGCAGCGGTCTAGCGGGGGGCGGATACGAGCAGTACTTC. This sequence encodes CASSGLAGGGYEQYF.

The chain recombines TRBV7-8 with TRBJ2-7, with TRBD1 identical over 8 bases. Germline CDR1 reads SGHVS; CDR2 reads FQNEAQ. The V gene end was trimmed by 6 bases and the J gene end by 5 bases; junction bases not matched to a gene: 9. The CDR3 contains 14 residues. The CDR3 DNA sequence: TGTGCCAGCAGTGGGACAGGACAAAAGGACGAGCAGTACTTC. The encoded protein is CASSGTGQKDEQYF.